This T cell receptor beta chain came from a study of early stage breast cancer tumors. The wider study: Most invasive tumors, about 80% of the 16, were ER+/PR+/HER2-.

As to this clone: Its specificity is not known.

This CDR3 has 16 amino acids. Germline V CDR1 and CDR2: ENHRY, SYGVKD. The V gene end was trimmed by 7 bases and the J gene end by 4 bases; junction bases not matched to a gene: 7. Sequencing used immunoSEQ multiplex PCR; TCRdb keeps in-frame clones, though not all of them. The profile shows roughly 53,000 clones, around nine tenths of them singletons. Points from the study as a whole: Compared with adjacent normal breast, tumors showed about 2.3-fold denser, more clonal T cells. In most of the 16 patients, blood comparison separated tumor from normal breast.

The sequence was obtained from a person aged 65 to 79 with breast cancer. Sequencing was carried out using blood. The J gene is TRBJ2-2, the V gene TRBV10-3; 12 nucleotides match TRBD1. The chain's CDR3 is CAIKVGDRGPTGELFF. The DNA for the CDR3 is TGTGCCATCAAGGTCGGGGACAGGGGGCCCACCGGGGAGCTGTTTTTT.